This T cell receptor (beta chain) appears in the sequencing data of a study of blood T cell repertoires in COVID-19. This CDR3 is 14 amino acids long. J gave up 7 bases and V 4 bases, and 7 bases lay outside the gene matches. Germline-derived CDR1 and CDR2 are SEHNR and FQNEAQ (reference sequence). Profiling relied on immunoSEQ multiplex PCR, and the TCRdb table lists in-frame clones only, not all of them. This table has around 120,000 clones, nearly 90% appearing once. The chain joins TRBV7-9 to TRBJ2-7; TRBD2 agrees at 10 bases. The receptor was derived from a woman aged 55-69 years with COVID-19, enrolled during active disease. The specimen sequenced was peripheral blood. CDR3 in amino acids: CASSSSGGAGEQYF. As DNA, the CDR3 is TGTGCCAGCAGCTCCAGCGGGGGGGCCGGAGAGCAGTACTTC.